A single T cell receptor beta chain is shown here with its context. Antigen specificity is unknown. One end of the junction is discordant with germline, which a read error may explain. Germline lookup yields CDR1 LGHNA and CDR2 YNFKEQ. This CDR3 is 19 amino acids long. PCR primers comprised 60 Vbeta and 13 Jbeta primers. Only in-frame clones appear in the TCRdb table, and some are missing; sequencing was by immunoSEQ multiplex PCR. The table includes around 150,000 clones, approximately 80% detected once. This sample is drawn from a study of cytomegalovirus exposure and HLA in healthy donors. Overall study findings and caveats: TCR beta V- and J-gene trimming, according to a later analysis, was linked to a missense DCLRE1C variant.

Specimen: PBMCs. The sequence came from a man younger than 35 in good health and CMV-seropositive. The chain links TRBV4-2 to TRBJ2-4, with TRBD2 identical over 7 bases. The CDR3 region is CASSQAWGGSPLAKNSQYF. CDR3 DNA sequence: TGTGCCAGCAGCCAAGCGTGGGGCGGGAGCCCTCTAGCCAAAAACAGTCAGTACTTC.